The sequence of this T cell receptor (beta chain) was determined in a study of cytomegalovirus exposure and HLA in healthy donors. Study information: Earlier, 110 million or so unique TCR beta sequences were recovered from roughly 180 million T cells by an analysis. Study conclusions and caveats: The authors excluded some V segments, including TRBV6-2 and TRBV6-3, as indistinguishable.

13 Jbeta primers and 60 Vbeta primers were used for the PCR. Sequencing used immunoSEQ multiplex PCR; TCRdb keeps in-frame clones, though not all of them. The sample records roughly 190,000 clones, around a tenth being singletons. Per the germline V gene, CDR1 is SEHNR and CDR2 is FQNEAQ (reference sequence). The ends were cut back, 2 bases at V and 4 bases at J, with 15 bases in the middle. The CDR3 consists of 16 residues. As to this clone: Its antigen is not identified.

The sequencing sample was made of PBMCs. The chain employs TRBV7-9 and TRBJ2-1, with D tentatively TRBD2 (6 bases). This receptor was identified in a woman between 25 and 40 years old in good health and CMV-seropositive. CDR3 sequence: CASSLTGAWSYNEQFF. CDR3 DNA sequence: TGTGCCAGCAGCTTAACGGGAGCATGGTCGTACAATGAGCAGTTCTTC.